The rows below give T cell receptor beta chains drawn from one sample of a study of cytomegalovirus exposure and HLA in healthy donors. Clones were read by immunoSEQ multiplex PCR, and TCRdb kept only the in-frame ones, dropping some. Of under 200,000 clones detected, approximately 96% appear once; the ten largest clones hold 0.8% to 1%. What was sequenced was PBMCs. These receptors were taken from a woman between 18 and 30 years old in good health and CMV-seronegative. The CDR3 runs from the conserved cysteine through the conserved F or W. Fields, in order: D gene, V gene, J gene, clone size, CDR3 DNA, CDR3 protein. D genes are given only for firm matches. Rows give clone size only sometimes, using once, few, many, or a class for an expanded clone.

>-|TRBV2|TRBJ2-1|-
TGTGCCAGCATGGGCGTGAATGAGCAGTTCTTC
CASMGVNEQFF
>TRBD1|TRBV2|TRBJ2-7|-
TGTGCCAGCAGGACAGGGCCCTACGAGCAGTACTTC
CASRTGPYEQYF
>TRBD1|TRBV6-6|TRBJ1-2|-
TGTGCCAGCAGGGCACAGGGGAAAGTATTCTACACCTTC
CASRAQGKVFYTF
>TRBD2|TRBV9|TRBJ2-1|-
TGTGCCAGCAGCGTGGCCGGGGGGGCAGGAGAGCAGTTCTTC
CASSVAGGAGEQFF
>-|TRBV7-9|TRBJ2-6|-
TGTGCCAGCAGCCCCAAGGGGGATAAGGCCTCTGGGGCCAACGTCCTGACTTTC
CASSPKGDKASGANVLTF
>TRBD2|TRBV19|TRBJ2-3|-
TGTGCCACTTGGGACTACACAGATACGCAGTATTTT
CATWDYTDTQYF
>-|TRBV7-2|TRBJ1-6|-
TGTGCCAGCAGCTTAGAGGCGGGGAGCTCCTATAATTCACCCCTCCACTTT
CASSLEAGSSYNSPLHF
>-|TRBV5-1|TRBJ2-1|-
TGCGCCAGCAGCCCCGACAGAAACAATGAGCAGTTCTTC
CASSPDRNNEQFF
>-|TRBV11-1|TRBJ1-4|few
TGTGCCAGCAGTAAAGGGGCGAAGGTTAATGAAAAACTGTTTTTT
CASSKGAKVNEKLFF
>TRBD2|TRBV5-4|TRBJ2-5|-
TGTGCCAGCAGCCCGGGCGGGGGGGCTTCAGAGACCCAGTACTTC
CASSPGGGASETQYF
>TRBD2|TRBV6-5|TRBJ2-7|-
TGTGCCAGCAGTTCCTCCGGGAGCGCAACCGGGAGGGGGCAGTACTTC
CASSSSGSATGRGQYF
>TRBD2|TRBV7-2|TRBJ2-3|-
TGTGCCAGCAGCCGATCGGGGGGGCCGGGGGATACGCAGTATTTT
CASSRSGGPGDTQYF
>-|TRBV19|TRBJ1-2|-
TGTGCCACCCAGGAAGCCTTTGGCTATGGCTACACCTTC
CATQEAFGYGYTF
>TRBD1|TRBV7-2|TRBJ1-5|-
TGTGCCAGCAGCTTAACTGACAGGGCCAATCAGCCCCAGCATTTT
CASSLTDRANQPQHF
>TRBD1|TRBV27|TRBJ2-2|-
TGTGCCAGCAGCTCCTTACAGGGGGCCTATTTCGGGGAGCTGTTTTTT
CASSSLQGAYFGELFF
>-|TRBV11-2|TRBJ1-1|-
TGTGCCAGCAGCTCACTTACCCTTGAAGCTTTCTTT
CASSSLTLEAFF
>TRBD1|TRBV19|TRBJ1-2|-
TGTGCCAGTAGTATAGGGGGACAGGGCTATGGCTACACCTTC
CASSIGGQGYGYTF
>TRBD2|TRBV7-2|TRBJ2-5|-
TGTGCCAGCAGCTTAACCCCTAGCGGGGGTGGGGAGACCCAGTACTTC
CASSLTPSGGGETQYF
>-|TRBV5-1|TRBJ1-2|-
TGCGCCAGCAGCTACTCTTCAGGGAATAACTATGGCTACACCTTC
CASSYSSGNNYGYTF
>-|TRBV4-1|TRBJ1-6|-
TGCGCCAGCAGCCAAGGACAGCCGAGCTCCTATAATTCACCCCTCCACTTT
CASSQGQPSSYNSPLHF
>TRBD2|TRBV7-9|TRBJ2-6|-
TGTGCCAGCAGCCCGGTCGGGGGGGGGAATGGGGCCAACGTCCTGACTTTC
CASSPVGGGNGANVLTF
>TRBD1|TRBV7-9|TRBJ1-2|-
TGTGCCAGCAGTTCTGGACAGGGGTACGGCTACACCTTC
CASSSGQGYGYTF
>TRBD2|TRBV9|TRBJ2-3|-
TGTGCCAGCAGCGGACTAGCGGGGGGCTCAAGCACAGATACGCAGTATTTT
CASSGLAGGSSTDTQYF
>TRBD2|TRBV6-5|TRBJ2-2|once
TGTGCCAGCAGTTCCGGGACTAGGGCCGGGGAGCTGTTTTTT
CASSSGTRAGELFF
>-|TRBV4-3|TRBJ2-7|-
TGCGCCAGCAGCCAAGATACACAGGACGAGCAGTACTTC
CASSQDTQDEQYF
>TRBD1|TRBV19|TRBJ1-2|-
TGTGCCAGTAGTATACAACCGACAGGGAACTATGGCTACACCTTC
CASSIQPTGNYGYTF